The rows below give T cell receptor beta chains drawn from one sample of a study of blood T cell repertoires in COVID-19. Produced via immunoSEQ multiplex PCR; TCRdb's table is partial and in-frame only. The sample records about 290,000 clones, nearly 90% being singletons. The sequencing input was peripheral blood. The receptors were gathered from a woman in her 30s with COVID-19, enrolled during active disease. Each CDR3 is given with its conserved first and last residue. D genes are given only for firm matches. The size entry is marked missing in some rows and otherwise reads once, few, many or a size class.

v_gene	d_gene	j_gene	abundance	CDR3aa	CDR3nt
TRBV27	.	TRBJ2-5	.	CASSPAGAQETQYF	TGTGCCAGCAGTCCCGCAGGGGCCCAAGAGACCCAGTACTTC
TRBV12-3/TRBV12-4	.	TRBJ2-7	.	CASSLGVEQYF	TGTGCCAGCAGTCTTGGAGTGGAGCAGTACTTC
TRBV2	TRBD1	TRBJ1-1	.	CASSVGGQLAAFF	TGTGCCAGCAGTGTTGGGGGACAGCTGGCAGCTTTCTTT
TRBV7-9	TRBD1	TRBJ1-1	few	CASSPPDRGNTEAFF	TGTGCCAGCAGCCCCCCCGACAGGGGGAACACTGAAGCTTTCTTT
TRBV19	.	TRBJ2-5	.	CASSIGPGRTKETQYF	TGTGCCAGTAGTATTGGGCCAGGCCGTACGAAAGAGACCCAGTACTTC
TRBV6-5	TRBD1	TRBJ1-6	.	CASSPRQGGNSPLHF	TGTGCCAGCAGTCCCCGGCAGGGGGGTAATTCACCCCTCCACTTT
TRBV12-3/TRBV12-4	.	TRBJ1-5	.	CASSPLNQPQHF	TGTGCCAGCAGTCCACTGAATCAGCCCCAGCATTTT
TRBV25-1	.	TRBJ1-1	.	CASSEYQGTDRPHEAFF	TGTGCCAGCAGTGAATATCAGGGTACTGACAGGCCACACGAAGCTTTCTTT
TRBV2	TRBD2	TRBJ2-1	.	CASRSGTSINEQFF	TGTGCCAGCAGGTCCGGGACTAGTATCAATGAGCAGTTCTTC
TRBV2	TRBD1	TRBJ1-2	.	CASSGLMTGWSGYTF	TGTGCCAGCAGTGGGCTTATGACAGGGTGGAGTGGCTACACCTTC
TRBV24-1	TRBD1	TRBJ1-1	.	CAADRGRTEAFF	TGTGCCGCGGACAGGGGGCGGACTGAAGCTTTCTTT
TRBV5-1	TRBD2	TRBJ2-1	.	CASSPQRGGGYNEQFF	TGCGCCAGCAGCCCACAGCGGGGGGGTGGCTACAATGAGCAGTTCTTC
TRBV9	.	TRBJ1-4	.	CASSVGFGGWEAEKLFF	TGTGCCAGCAGCGTAGGTTTTGGGGGATGGGAGGCTGAAAAACTGTTTTTT
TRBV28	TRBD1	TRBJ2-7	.	CASSFFTGGRYEQYF	TGTGCCAGCAGTTTCTTTACAGGGGGCCGATACGAGCAGTACTTC
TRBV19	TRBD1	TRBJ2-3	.	CASKTGATDTQYF	TGTGCCAGTAAGACAGGGGCCACAGATACGCAGTATTTT
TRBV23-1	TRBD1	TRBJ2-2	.	CASSQGRTGQGYTGELFF	TGCGCCAGCAGTCAGGGACGAACGGGACAGGGATACACCGGGGAGCTGTTTTTT
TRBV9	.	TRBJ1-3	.	CASSPLGTGNTIYF	TGTGCCAGCAGCCCACTTGGGACAGGAAACACCATATATTTT
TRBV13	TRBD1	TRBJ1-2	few	CASSFSRQGLYGYTF	TGTGCCAGCAGCTTTAGCCGACAGGGACTCTATGGCTACACCTTC
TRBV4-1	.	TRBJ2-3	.	CASSQEKFFGGGTDTQYF	TGCGCCAGCAGCCAAGAAAAGTTCTTCGGGGGAGGAACAGATACGCAGTATTTT
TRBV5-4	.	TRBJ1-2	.	CASSLVGPGGGGYTF	TGTGCCAGCAGCTTGGTTGGCCCGGGGGGGGGCGGCTACACCTTC
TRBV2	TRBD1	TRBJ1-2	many	CASLEGSTGGGYTF	TGTGCCAGCCTTGAAGGGTCTACAGGGGGCGGCTACACCTTC
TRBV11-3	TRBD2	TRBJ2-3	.	CASSLRKVAGGSSTDTQYF	TGTGCCAGCAGCTTACGGAAAGTAGCGGGGGGCTCTAGCACAGATACGCAGTATTTT
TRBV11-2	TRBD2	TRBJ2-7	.	CASSPGGPYEQYF	TGTGCCAGCAGCCCGGGGGGGCCCTACGAGCAGTACTTC
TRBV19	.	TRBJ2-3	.	CASSMGGDGQYF	TGTGCCAGTAGTATGGGCGGGGATGGGCAGTATTTT
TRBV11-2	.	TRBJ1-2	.	CASSLEGGAPYGYTF	TGTGCCAGCAGCTTAGAGGGGGGGGCCCCCTATGGCTACACCTTC
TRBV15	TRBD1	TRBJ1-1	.	CATSKPGTGIRKTEAFF	TGTGCCACCAGCAAACCCGGGACAGGGATTAGGAAAACTGAAGCTTTCTTT
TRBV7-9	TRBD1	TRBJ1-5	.	CASSLEGGAGQPQHF	TGTGCCAGCAGCTTAGAAGGGGGCGCCGGTCAGCCCCAGCATTTT
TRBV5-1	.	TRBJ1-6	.	CASSLGAEGLNSPLHF	TGCGCCAGCAGCTTGGGGGCGGAGGGACTCAATTCACCCCTCCACTTT
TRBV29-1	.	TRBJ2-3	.	CSVLRPFTDTQYF	TGCAGCGTTCTCAGGCCCTTCACAGATACGCAGTATTTT
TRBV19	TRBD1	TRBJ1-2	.	CASSYRGRTKTNYGYTF	TGTGCCAGTAGTTACAGGGGGAGAACCAAAACTAACTATGGCTACACCTTC
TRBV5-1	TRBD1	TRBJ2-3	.	CASSVDRGDQSDTQYF	TGCGCCAGCAGCGTCGACAGGGGGGATCAGTCAGATACGCAGTATTTT
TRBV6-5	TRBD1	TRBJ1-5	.	CASRETGLSNQPQHF	TGTGCCAGCAGGGAGACAGGGCTCAGCAATCAGCCCCAGCATTTT
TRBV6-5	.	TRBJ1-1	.	CASSRNLGGNTEAFF	TGTGCCAGCAGCCGTAACCTGGGGGGGAACACTGAAGCTTTCTTT
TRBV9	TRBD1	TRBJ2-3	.	CASTDRRTDTQYF	TGTGCCAGCACGGACAGGAGGACAGATACGCAGTATTTT
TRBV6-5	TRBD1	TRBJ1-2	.	CASTRQGSNGYTF	TGTGCCAGCACCAGACAGGGTTCTAATGGCTACACCTTC
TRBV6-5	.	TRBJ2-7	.	CASSYGGELGYEQYF	TGTGCCAGCAGTTACGGAGGGGAGTTGGGGTACGAGCAGTACTTC
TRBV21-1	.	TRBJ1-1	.	CASLGGAFF	TGTGCCAGCCTCGGGGGAGCTTTCTTT
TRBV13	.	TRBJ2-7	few	CASSLGGRSYEQYF	TGTGCCAGCAGCTTAGGAGGGAGATCCTACGAGCAGTACTTC
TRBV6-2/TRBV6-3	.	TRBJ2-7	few	CASSSRRDEQYF	TGTGCCAGCAGCTCTAGGAGGGACGAGCAGTACTTC
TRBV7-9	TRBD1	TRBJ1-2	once	CASSPSWTGTGYTF	TGTGCCAGCAGCCCCAGTTGGACAGGGACTGGCTACACCTTC
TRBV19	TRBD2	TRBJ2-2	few	CASSPAIAGGLDGELFF	TGTGCCAGTAGTCCTGCTATAGCGGGGGGGCTTGACGGGGAGCTGTTTTTT
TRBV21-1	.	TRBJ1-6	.	CASSTGDRGNSPLHF	TGTGCCAGCAGCACCGGGGACAGAGGGAATTCACCCCTCCACTTT
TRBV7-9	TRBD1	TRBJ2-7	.	CASSEGQGMRAYEQYF	TGTGCCAGCAGCGAAGGACAGGGTATGAGGGCCTACGAGCAGTACTTC
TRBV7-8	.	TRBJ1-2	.	CASSSADSYGYTF	TGTGCCAGCAGCTCCGCGGACAGCTATGGCTACACCTTC
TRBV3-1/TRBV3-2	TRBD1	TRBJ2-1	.	CASSLRGTGSYNEQFF	TGTGCCAGCAGCCTCCGGGGGACAGGGTCCTACAATGAGCAGTTCTTC
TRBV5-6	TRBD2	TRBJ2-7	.	CASSGGLVYEQYF	TGTGCCAGCAGCGGCGGACTAGTGTACGAGCAGTACTTC
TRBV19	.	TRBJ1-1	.	CASSIGQMNTEAFF	TGTGCCAGTAGTATTGGGCAGATGAACACTGAAGCTTTCTTT
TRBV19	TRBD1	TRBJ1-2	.	CASSMTGDYGYTF	TGTGCCAGTAGTATGACAGGGGACTATGGCTACACCTTC
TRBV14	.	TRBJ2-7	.	CASSQDLNSNHEQYF	TGTGCCAGCAGCCAAGATCTGAATAGCAACCACGAGCAGTACTTC
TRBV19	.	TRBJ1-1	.	CASSIGQGEAFF	TGTGCCAGTAGTATAGGTCAGGGGGAAGCTTTCTTT
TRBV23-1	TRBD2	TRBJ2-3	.	CASSSGRKDTQYF	TGCGCCAGCAGTAGCGGGAGAAAAGATACGCAGTATTTT
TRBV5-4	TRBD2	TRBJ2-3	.	CASSSPTSGGATQYF	TGTGCCAGCAGCTCTCCAACTAGCGGGGGGGCTACGCAGTATTTT
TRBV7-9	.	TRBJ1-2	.	CASSNPQESLRANYGYTF	TGTGCCAGCAGTAATCCCCAGGAGTCTTTGAGGGCTAACTATGGCTACACCTTC